These T cell receptor beta chains were read from a single sample in a study of shared clonotypes between healthy human individuals. Clones were read by immunoSEQ multiplex PCR, and TCRdb kept only the in-frame ones, dropping some. The sample consists of 2 million to 2.5 million clones, 93% of them appearing once. The sequenced material came from naive CD4+ T cells from PBMCs. The receptor source for this set is a man between 18 and 35 years old in good health. Some clones in this sample may be carry-over from other donors' samples. The CDR3 runs from the conserved cysteine through the conserved F or W. A D gene is named only where the DNA matches it firmly. Where a row states a size, it is once, few, many or the class of an expanded clone; other rows omit it.

d_call	clone_size	cdr3_length	v_call	j_call	cdr3_aa	cdr3_nt
TRBD1	-	14	TRBV30	TRBJ1-5	CAWSADRGTQPQHF	TGTGCCTGGAGCGCAGACAGGGGAACGCAGCCCCAGCATTTT
-	-	16	TRBV28	TRBJ2-7	CASTRLRGTANYEQYF	TGTGCCAGCACCCGCCTTCGGGGGACAGCTAACTACGAGCAGTACTTC
TRBD1	-	15	TRBV19	TRBJ1-3	CAVTPGTGSGNTIYF	TGTGCCGTAACCCCCGGGACAGGCTCTGGAAACACCATATATTTT
-	-	15	TRBV2	TRBJ2-7	CASSPYSGRFYEQYF	TGTGCCAGCAGCCCGTACAGCGGGCGCTTCTACGAGCAGTACTTC
TRBD1	-	14	TRBV2	TRBJ1-1	CATEAGTGNSEAFF	TGTGCCACGGAAGCCGGGACAGGGAATAGTGAAGCTTTCTTT
-	once	13	TRBV6-6	TRBJ1-1	CASSRQDSTEAFF	TGTGCCAGCAGTCGACAGGACAGCACTGAAGCTTTCTTT
TRBD1	-	13	TRBV27	TRBJ2-7	CASSLKGGLEQYF	TGTGCCAGCAGTTTAAAAGGGGGCCTCGAGCAGTACTTC
TRBD1	-	15	TRBV6-6	TRBJ2-7	CASSLVRDRAYEQYF	TGTGCCAGCAGTCTGGTCCGGGACAGGGCCTACGAGCAGTACTTC
TRBD2	-	16	TRBV5-8	TRBJ2-1	CASSSGLAGPYNEQFF	TGTGCCAGCAGCAGCGGACTAGCGGGCCCCTACAATGAGCAGTTCTTC
TRBD1	-	15	TRBV11-2	TRBJ1-5	CASSPGTASNQPQHF	TGTGCCAGCAGTCCCGGGACAGCTAGCAATCAGCCCCAGCATTTT
-	-	16	TRBV5-1	TRBJ2-7	CASSSQTGTPIYEQYF	TGCGCCAGCAGCTCGCAGACCGGGACACCGATCTACGAGCAGTACTTC
-	-	15	TRBV7-2	TRBJ1-5	CASSLVGSVRQPQHF	TGTGCCAGCAGCTTAGTGGGGTCAGTCCGGCAGCCCCAGCATTTT
TRBD1	-	14	TRBV5-6	TRBJ1-5	CASSSRTGNQPQHF	TGTGCCAGCAGCTCAAGGACAGGTAATCAGCCCCAGCATTTT
TRBD1	-	14	TRBV15	TRBJ1-2	CATSTGTANYGYTF	TGTGCCACCAGCACTGGGACAGCTAACTATGGCTACACCTTC
-	once	15	TRBV6-6	TRBJ2-7	CASSTSGRGPYEQYF	-
-	-	15	TRBV9	TRBJ2-7	CASSVDGQGTYEQYF	TGTGCCAGCAGCGTAGACGGGCAGGGAACCTACGAGCAGTACTTC